Listed below are T cell receptor beta chains from one sample, sequenced in a study of OX40 agonist ivuxolimab in advanced cancers. TCRdb keeps only in-frame clones here, not all; method: immunoSEQ multiplex PCR. Of 30,000 to 40,000 clones detected, about nine tenths appear once; the ten largest clones hold less than 30%. The material was CD4+ or CD8+ T cells sorted from blood, obtained in a trial of the OX40 agonist ivuxolimab. All receptors come from an adult with an advanced solid tumor such as melanoma, head and neck, liver or kidney cancer. Both conserved end residues are part of each CDR3. The D gene is left open where the match is weak. Size tells how often a clone was seen (once, few, many) or the class of an expanded clone, and some rows leave it out.

v_gene	abundance	j_gene	d_gene	CDR3aa	CDR3nt
TRBV13	NA	TRBJ2-7	TRBD2	CASSLRAGGTDYEQYF	TGTGCCAGCAGCTTACGTGCGGGAGGGACGGACTACGAGCAGTACTTC
TRBV2	NA	TRBJ2-2	NA	CASSWVSGELFF	TGTGCCAGCTCATGGGTGTCCGGGGAGCTGTTTTTT
TRBV4-1	NA	TRBJ2-5	NA	CASSQTRKYQETQYF	TGCGCCAGCAGCCAGACCCGCAAGTACCAAGAGACCCAGTACTTC
TRBV2	NA	TRBJ2-1	TRBD2	CASRYPGLAGYNEQFF	TGTGCCAGCCGATACCCGGGACTAGCAGGCTACAATGAGCAGTTCTTC
TRBV2	NA	TRBJ2-7	NA	CASSRGSYEQYF	TGTGCCAGTTCCAGAGGGTCCTACGAGCAGTACTTC
TRBV6-1	NA	TRBJ1-5	TRBD1	CASQGDQPQHF	TGTGCCAGCCAGGGGGATCAGCCCCAGCATTTT
TRBV7-6	NA	TRBJ2-3	NA	CASSLSGGRTDTQYF	TGTGCCAGCAGCTTATCGGGGGGCAGGACAGATACGCAGTATTTT
TRBV19	NA	TRBJ2-1	TRBD2	CASSPFLRGGDEQFF	TGTGCCAGTAGCCCATTCCTGCGGGGGGGGGATGAGCAGTTCTTC
TRBV7-9	NA	TRBJ2-1	NA	CASNVYNEQFF	TGTGCCAGCAACGTCTACAATGAGCAGTTCTTC
TRBV28	once	TRBJ2-3	NA	CASSLGVFTDTQYF	TGTGCCAGCAGTCTGGGGGTTTTCACAGATACGCAGTATTTT
TRBV7-9	NA	TRBJ2-3	TRBD2	CASSLIAGGSASTDTQYF	TGTGCCAGCAGCCTAATAGCGGGAGGGTCCGCTAGCACAGATACGCAGTATTTT
TRBV6-6	NA	TRBJ2-7	TRBD1	CASSITGGYEQYF	TGTGCCAGCAGCATCACAGGGGGCTACGAGCAGTACTTC
TRBV14	NA	TRBJ2-7	NA	CASSQATGFSYEQYF	TGTGCCAGCAGCCAAGCCACAGGGTTCTCCTACGAGCAGTACTTC
TRBV9	NA	TRBJ2-5	TRBD2	CASSAWTSGGTETQYF	TGTGCCAGCAGCGCCTGGACTAGCGGGGGGACAGAGACCCAGTACTTC
TRBV7-9	few	TRBJ1-6	NA	CASSLSDYNSPLHF	TGTGCCAGCAGCTTAAGTGATTATAATTCACCCCTCCACTTT
TRBV7-9	few	TRBJ2-7	NA	CASSSGPAEQYF	TGTGCCAGCAGCTCCGGACCTGCCGAGCAGTACTTC
TRBV29-1	NA	TRBJ2-7	NA	CSVVDGSSYEQYF	TGCAGCGTTGTGGACGGAAGCTCCTACGAGCAGTACTTC
TRBV30	NA	TRBJ2-7	TRBD2	CAWNSGTYEQYF	TGTGCCTGGAATAGCGGGACCTACGAGCAGTACTTC
TRBV30	medium-sized	TRBJ2-7	NA	CASAGSSYEQYF	TGTGCCTCGGCGGGGTCCAGCTACGAGCAGTACTTC
TRBV6-4	NA	TRBJ1-5	TRBD1	CASTRDSNQPQHF	TGTGCCAGCACCCGGGACAGTAACCAGCCCCAGCATTTT
TRBV7-8	NA	TRBJ2-3	TRBD2	CASSAATSGERDTQYF	TGTGCCAGCAGCGCAGCAACTAGCGGGGAAAGGGATACGCAGTATTTT
TRBV7-9	NA	TRBJ2-7	NA	CASSLQSSYEQYF	TGTGCCAGCAGCTTACAGAGCTCCTACGAGCAGTACTTC
TRBV29-1	once	TRBJ1-2	TRBD1	CSVERDSYGYTF	TGCAGCGTTGAACGGGACAGCTATGGCTACACCTTC
TRBV7-9	NA	TRBJ2-5	NA	CASSLEAYIETQYF	TGTGCCAGCAGCTTAGAAGCTTATATCGAGACCCAGTACTTC
TRBV27	NA	TRBJ2-6	NA	CASRDPGANVLTF	TGTGCCAGCAGGGACCCTGGGGCCAACGTCCTGACTTTC
TRBV6-1	NA	TRBJ2-7	NA	CASSEAGGGVREQYF	TGTGCCAGCAGTGAAGCGGGGGGAGGAGTCAGGGAGCAGTACTTC
TRBV2	once	TRBJ2-1	NA	CASSEAGGPYNEQFF	TGTGCCAGCAGTGAAGCGGGGGGCCCCTACAATGAGCAGTTCTTC
TRBV28	NA	TRBJ2-4	NA	CASKELNIQYF	TGTGCCAGCAAGGAGTTAAACATTCAGTACTTC
TRBV19	NA	TRBJ1-2	NA	CASSGPSGGYTF	TGTGCCAGTAGCGGACCTTCGGGGGGCTACACCTTC
TRBV9	NA	TRBJ2-5	TRBD1	CASSAGTDQETQYF	TGTGCCAGCAGCGCGGGGACAGATCAAGAGACCCAGTACTTC
TRBV5-1	NA	TRBJ2-1	NA	CASSLVSGRPDNEQFF	TGCGCCAGCAGCTTGGTGTCTGGGCGACCCGACAATGAGCAGTTCTTC
TRBV2	few	TRBJ1-2	NA	CASTWTPYGYTF	TGTGCCAGCACCTGGACACCCTATGGCTACACCTTC
TRBV4-1	NA	TRBJ1-3	NA	CASSQGQLTNTIYF	TGCGCCAGCAGCCAAGGACAGCTTACGAACACCATATATTTT
TRBV28	NA	TRBJ1-5	NA	CASSLRQGGREPQHF	TGTGCCAGCAGTTTAAGGCAGGGCGGGAGGGAGCCCCAGCATTTT
TRBV7-9	NA	TRBJ2-3	TRBD1	CASSPGQVPSTDTQYF	TGTGCCAGCAGCCCAGGACAGGTACCTTCCACAGATACGCAGTATTTT
TRBV28	NA	TRBJ2-7	TRBD1	CASRRGTEYYEQYF	TGTGCCAGCAGACGAGGGACAGAATACTACGAGCAGTACTTC
TRBV15	NA	TRBJ2-1	TRBD2	CATSTGLAGLSYNEQFF	TGTGCCACCAGCACTGGACTAGCGGGCCTCTCCTACAATGAGCAGTTCTTC